The present entry profiles one T cell receptor (beta chain) with its context. This entry is derived from a study of blood T cell repertoires in COVID-19. The overall study: Donors in the United States, Italy and Spain gave samples during acute or convalescent COVID-19. T cells, B-cell-depleted T cells, or PBMCs supplied cDNA or gDNA.

Original methodology: Researchers report that nucleated cell counts were estimated from reference gene primer amplification. The repertoire was sequenced with immunoSEQ multiplex PCR; TCRdb's copy has only in-frame clones and lacks some. V and J calls and clone size are as listed in that table; D and trimming were resolved from the DNA. The sample carries roughly 27,000 clones, 75% to 95% recorded once. The sample comprised peripheral blood. This receptor was obtained from a human donor with active COVID-19. The donor label of this sample is uncertain.

The CDR3 nucleotides are TGTGCCAGCAGCCCGCCGGGACAGACACTTCTTAACTATGGCTACACCTTC. Its protein product is CASSPPGQTLLNYGYTF. The chain links TRBV5-6 to TRBJ1-2, with 7 nucleotides matching TRBD1. The CDR3 consists of 17 residues. Germline CDR1 reads SGHDT; CDR2 reads YYEEEE. The trim removed 4 bases at V and 1 base at J, leaving 13 bases unmatched.